One TCR beta chain is described in this entry. Many counts were recorded for this clonotype. No cognate antigen has been identified for it. Qualities for individual bases were not recorded, and no much larger clone is one base off. The germline V gene yields SGHVS for CDR1 and FNYEAQ for CDR2. The CDR3 goes from the cysteine to the phenylalanine over 17 residues. The CDR3 DNA has 51 bases and is translated from base 1. Trimming accounts for 3 bases at V and 8 bases at J, while the number of junction bases matched to no gene is 15. This sample stems from a study of T cells in Graves' hyperthyroidism and ophthalmopathy (dated by TCRdb to the late 2010s). Turning to the overall study: Peripheral blood samples were taken at the time of initial diagnosis, prior to any treatment. TCR V-J signatures able to tell the groups apart were searched for in a discovery cohort of approximately 95 patients, of whom 43 had Graves' ophthalmopathy and 55 to 60 had stable Graves' hyperthyroidism. Whether ophthalmopathy could be predicted prospectively was tested in an independent validation cohort made up of about 20 hyperthyroidism patients plus 17 patients who later progressed to ophthalmopathy. The approximately 100 discovery patients were divided at random into training and test sets in a 7:3 ratio. The study also compared thyroid tissue and blood T-cell repertoires from about six Graves' hyperthyroidism patients. Following sampling, methimazole starting at 30 mg daily was given to hyperthyroidism patients, and high-dose intravenous methylprednisolone was given to ophthalmopathy patients. According to the paper, TCR Vbeta CDR3 sequencing was carried out on 135 peripheral blood samples, which came from fewer than 50 ophthalmopathy, 70 to 80 hyperthyroidism and about 17 progressor patients.

The TCR beta CDR3 regions were amplified from the RNA transcripts. For the first round of RT-PCR on the TCR CDR3, the HTBI primer set was used together with the Qiagen OneStep RT-PCR kit. The libraries were constructed in a second round of multiplex PCR and then size-selected and purified. The libraries were sequenced on an Illumina HiSeq2000 using paired-end 100 bp reads. On the study's bioinformatics: SOAPnuke was used to process the raw data, throwing out any read that contained adapters or uncalled bases, had a mean Phred below 15, or lacked an exact constant-primer or identifier match. COPE v1.2.5 was used to merge the high-quality paired reads, and each unique nucleotide sequence was defined as a clonotype. MiTCR v1.1 was used to align the clonotypes against IMGT TRBV, TRBD and TRBJ reference segments. The analysis included only V-J combinations with a frequency above 0.0001, which together covered roughly 99% of the repertoires. The TCS score was defined as F50 (clonal expansion) divided by E x V (chaos), with BLOSUM62-based TCRdist calculated between CDR3 peptides within each V-J. Welch's t-statistics and random forest reduced approximately 520 V-J features to about 12, which were used in a naive Bayes classifier (R e1071). Through fastp at Q25 and MiXCR, TCRdb rebuilt clones from the public reads, retaining in-frame beta chains. Rows are unified per CDR3 protein, each entry keeping the most common DNA and genes. These V and J calls rely on TCRdb rather than the paper's analysis. The sample table records some 690,000 distinct CDR3 sequences; around a sixth of these occur just once. Together, the top ten hold 15% to 17% of the sample.

Stable Graves' hyperthyroidism was defined as the absence of progression to ophthalmopathy over 18 months of follow-up. Hyperthyroidism patients were newly diagnosed, had a disease duration of under 2 months, and were aged 18 to 65 years. Patients with uncontrolled infections, other autoimmune diseases, pregnancy or lactation were excluded. Clinical symptoms, serum thyroxine and TRAb, thyroid ultrasound, and orbital computed tomography formed the basis for the diagnoses. PBMCs were separated from roughly 10 ml of fresh peripheral blood using Ficoll-Paque density gradient centrifugation. Total RNA was extracted with Trizol reagent, and quality was checked on an Agilent 2100 Bioanalyzer. General findings and caveats noted by the study authors: A model built on a 13 V-J signature distinguished ophthalmopathy from stable hyperthyroidism, reaching 85% to 90% sensitivity and around 81% specificity in cross-validation and 80%/75% in testing. No statistical method was used to set the sample size in advance, and investigators knew the group allocation. Most expanded thyroid clonotypes (frequency above 0.001) were also detected in blood, suggesting blood repertoires may reflect thyroid immune responses. In validation, the model predicted progression to ophthalmopathy with just under 71% sensitivity and 72% to 75% specificity, a median of 6.5 months before onset.

The V and J segments used are TRBV7-6 and TRBJ2-1, and TRBD1 aligns with 8 junction nucleotides. The origin of this receptor is a man in his fifties or sixties with Graves' hyperthyroidism. Specimen: blood. The CDR3 region reads CASSLGPGQALLDEQFF. The nucleotides are TGTGCCAGCAGCTTGGGACCGGGACAGGCCCTTTTGGATGAGCAGTTCTTC. Where the CDR3 stops, the reference TRBV7-6 and TRBJ2-1 genes take over; the full variable domain is GAGVSQSPRYKVTKRGQDVALRCDPISGHVSLYWYRQALGQGPEFLTYFNYEAQQDKSGLPNDRFSAERPEGSISTLTIQRTEQRDSAMYRCASSLGPGQALLDEQFFGPGTRLTVL.